The clone carrying this T cell receptor (beta chain) was observed a handful of times. As yet, its antigen is unknown. The collection from each donor was one heparinised blood draw averaging roughly 0.11 L. Each of the CD4+ naive, central memory, regulatory and stem cell-like memory populations was sorted via CD45RO/CCR7/CD25/CD127/CD95/CD27. Germline loops: CDR1 LNHDA, CDR2 SQIVND (reference sequence). CDR3 length equals 15 residues. Germline trimming cut 6 bases from V and 5 bases from J; bases unmatched to any gene: 9. Expressed TCRB transcripts were sequenced because the entire RNA isolate underwent reverse transcription. The data were produced by immunoSEQ multiplex PCR, yet TCRdb's version contains in-frame clones alone and is incomplete. The sample yields about 340,000 clones, approximately 10% seen once. This record comes from a study of beta chain features in type 1 diabetes. Broader study findings: Among patients with Type 1 diabetes, TCRB CDR3s were moderately but significantly shorter in every one of the four CD4+ subsets. Equally in patients and controls, shorter templates might have been favored by PCR.

The source material was central memory CD4+ T cells from blood. The sequence was collected from a man aged 30 to 39 with type 1 diabetes. V gene TRBV19 combines with J gene TRBJ2-5; 10 bases are a match to TRBD1. In nucleotides, the CDR3 is TGTGCCAGTAGAGCATTGACAGGGGGCGCGGAGACCCAGTACTTC. Translating it yields CASRALTGGAETQYF. Full variable domain (missing parts from reference TRBV19 and TRBJ2-5): DGGITQSPKYLFRKEGQNVTLSCEQNLNHDAMYWYRQDPGQGLRLIYYSQIVNDFQKGDIAEGYSVSREKKESFPLTVTSAQKNPTAFYLCASRALTGGAETQYFGPGTRLLVL.